This TCR beta chain originates from a study of cytomegalovirus exposure and HLA in healthy donors. There are 19 residues in the CDR3. Germline V gene sequence: CDR1 KGHSH, CDR2 LQKENI. Trimming at V came to 0 bases and at J to 2 bases, leaving 14 bases not matched to a gene. This PCR relied on a set of 60 Vbeta primers and 13 Jbeta primers. Some clones are missing from TCRdb's copy, which holds only in-frame ones; the method was immunoSEQ multiplex PCR. The table records 90,000 to 140,000 clones, 60% to 85% of them present only once. The sample consisted of PBMCs. The TCR originated in a male donor in good health and CMV-seronegative. This chain links TRBV18 with TRBJ2-5, with 8 bases fitting TRBD1. CDR3 bases: TGTGCCAGCTCACCACCGCGACAGGGGCTACTAAAGGGGCAAGAGACCCAGTACTTC. This encodes CASSPPRQGLLKGQETQYF.